The present entry profiles one TCR delta chain with its context. Antigen specificity is unknown. TCRdb's entry gives the protein of a much larger clone, which mismatches this DNA's translation at residue 18, likely from a read error; the protein reported here is translated from the DNA. These data are taken from a study of γδ T cells in repeated Plasmodium falciparum infection. Study information: Donors were malaria-exposed Malian children or age- and gender-matched Australian children.

CDR1 is GEAIGNYY and CDR2 is EKD in the germline V gene. The CDR3 spans 20 residues. Notes on the study in general: Vdelta2-negative gammadelta repertoires, largely Vdelta1+, seemingly showed infection-driven waves of new clonal selection.

Bulk repertoires came from Vgamma9/Vdelta2+ or Vdelta2-negative gammadelta T cells flow-sorted from PBMC. TRG and TRD sequences were obtained from every sorted gammadelta sample. TCRdb repeated clone calling on the multiplex PCR reads with CATT. The sample has about 93,000 delta-chain clones, 0.95% to 1% seen once. The sample consisted of gamma-delta T cells from blood. TRDV2 is the V gene, and the J gene was not called. This sequence was found in a pool of human donors (malaria-infected and uninfected, not separated). CDR3 sequence (DNA): TGTGCCTGTGACACCGCCGCGCAAGACCTCCGCTCCTGGGACACCCGACAGGTGTTTTTC. This gives the protein CACDTAAQDLRSWDTRQVFF.